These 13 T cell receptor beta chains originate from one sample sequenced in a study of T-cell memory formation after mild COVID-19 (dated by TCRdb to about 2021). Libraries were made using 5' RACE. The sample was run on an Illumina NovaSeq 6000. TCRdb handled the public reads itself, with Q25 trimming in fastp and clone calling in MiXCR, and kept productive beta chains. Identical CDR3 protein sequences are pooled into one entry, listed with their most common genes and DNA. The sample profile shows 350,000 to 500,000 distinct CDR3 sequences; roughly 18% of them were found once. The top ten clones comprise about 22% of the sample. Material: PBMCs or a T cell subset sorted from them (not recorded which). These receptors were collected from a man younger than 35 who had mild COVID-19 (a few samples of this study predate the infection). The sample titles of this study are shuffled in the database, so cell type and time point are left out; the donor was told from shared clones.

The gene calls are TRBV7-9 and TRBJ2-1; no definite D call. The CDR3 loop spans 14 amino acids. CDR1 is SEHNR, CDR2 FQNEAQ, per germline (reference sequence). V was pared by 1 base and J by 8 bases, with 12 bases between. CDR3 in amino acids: CASSLGYSGDEQFF. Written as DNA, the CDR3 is TGTGCCAGCAGCTTAGGATACTCCGGTGATGAGCAGTTCTTC.

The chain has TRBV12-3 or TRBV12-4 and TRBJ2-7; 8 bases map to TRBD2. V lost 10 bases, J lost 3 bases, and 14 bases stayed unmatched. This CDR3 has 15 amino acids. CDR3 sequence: CATRGGMGALYEQYF. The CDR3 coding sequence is TGTGCCACCCGGGGGGGTATGGGGGCTCTCTACGAGCAGTACTTC.

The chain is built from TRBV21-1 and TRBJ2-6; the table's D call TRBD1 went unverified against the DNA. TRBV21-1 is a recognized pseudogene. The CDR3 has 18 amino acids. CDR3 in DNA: TGTGCCAGCAGCAAAGGTGGGGGTGCTAGGTCTGGGGCCAACGTCCTGACTTTC. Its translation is CASSKGGGARSGANVLTF.

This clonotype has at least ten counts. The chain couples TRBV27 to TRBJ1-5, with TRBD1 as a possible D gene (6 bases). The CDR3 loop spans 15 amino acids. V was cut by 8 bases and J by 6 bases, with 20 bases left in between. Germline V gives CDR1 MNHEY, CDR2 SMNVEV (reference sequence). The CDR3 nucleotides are TGTGCCAGCTCCCCACTACAGGGTATTGGTCAGCCCCAGCATTTT. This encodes CASSPLQGIGQPQHF.

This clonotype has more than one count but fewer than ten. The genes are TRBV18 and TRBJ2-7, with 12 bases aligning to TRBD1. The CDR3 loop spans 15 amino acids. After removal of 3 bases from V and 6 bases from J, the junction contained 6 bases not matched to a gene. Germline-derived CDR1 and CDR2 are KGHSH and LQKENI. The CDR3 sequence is CASSPTGTGGVEQYF. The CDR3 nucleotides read TGTGCCAGCTCACCGACCGGGACAGGGGGCGTCGAGCAGTACTTC.

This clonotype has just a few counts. The CDR3 DNA follows: TGTGCCAGCAGGCGGACCGGGACAGCGGGGACAGATACGCAGTATTTT. Its translation is CASRRTGTAGTDTQYF. V is TRBV7-9 and J is TRBJ2-3; perhaps D is TRBD1 or TRBD2 (7 bases each). This CDR3 comprises 16 residues. Germline V lookup: CDR1 SEHNR, CDR2 FQNEAQ (reference sequence). V lost 6 bases, J lost 3 bases, and 19 bases lay in between.

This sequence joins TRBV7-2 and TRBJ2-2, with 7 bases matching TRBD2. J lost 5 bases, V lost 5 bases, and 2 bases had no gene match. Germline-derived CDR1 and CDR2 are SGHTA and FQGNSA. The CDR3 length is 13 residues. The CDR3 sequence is CASSPGRTGELFF. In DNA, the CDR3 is TGTGCCAGCAGCCCCGGGAGGACCGGGGAGCTGTTTTTT.

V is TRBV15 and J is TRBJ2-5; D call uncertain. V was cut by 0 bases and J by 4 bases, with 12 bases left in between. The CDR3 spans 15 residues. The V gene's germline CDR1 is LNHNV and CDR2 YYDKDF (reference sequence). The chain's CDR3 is CATSRDPLEGETQYF. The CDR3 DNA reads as TGTGCCACCAGCAGAGACCCCCTCGAAGGAGAGACCCAGTACTTC.

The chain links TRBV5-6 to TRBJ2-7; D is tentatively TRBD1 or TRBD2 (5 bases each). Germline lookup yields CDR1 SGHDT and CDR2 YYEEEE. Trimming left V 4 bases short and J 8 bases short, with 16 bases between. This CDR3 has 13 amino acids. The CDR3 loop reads CASSIDRDVKQYV. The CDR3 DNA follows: TGTGCCAGCAGCATAGACCGGGACGTCAAGCAGTACGTC.

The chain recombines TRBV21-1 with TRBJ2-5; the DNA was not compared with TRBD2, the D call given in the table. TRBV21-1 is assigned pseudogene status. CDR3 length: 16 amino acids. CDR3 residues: CASSALPLAVQETQYF. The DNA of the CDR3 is TGTGCCAGCAGCGCCCTCCCCCTAGCGGTACAAGAGACCCAGTACTTC.

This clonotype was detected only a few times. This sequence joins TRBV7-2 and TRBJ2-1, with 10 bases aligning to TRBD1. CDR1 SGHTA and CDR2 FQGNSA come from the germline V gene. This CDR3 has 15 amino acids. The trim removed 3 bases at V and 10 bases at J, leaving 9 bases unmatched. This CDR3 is CASSFQGQGVSEQFF. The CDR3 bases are TGTGCCAGCAGCTTCCAAGGACAGGGGGTAAGCGAGCAGTTCTTC.

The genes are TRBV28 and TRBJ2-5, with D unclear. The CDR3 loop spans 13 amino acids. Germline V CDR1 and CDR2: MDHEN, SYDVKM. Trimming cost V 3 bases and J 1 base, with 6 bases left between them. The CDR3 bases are TGTGCCAGCAGTTTTCAGAGCCAAGAGACCCAGTACTTC. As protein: CASSFQSQETQYF.

The CDR3 DNA reads TGTGCCAGCAGCAACGGTCCGGCGGAGTACTTC. Translating gives CASSNGPAEYF. The rearrangement uses TRBV7-8 and TRBJ2-7; D uncertain. The germline CDR1 and CDR2 sequences are SGHVS and FQNEAQ. V was clipped by 5 bases and J by 11 bases, with 13 bases between them. CDR3 length equals 11 residues.